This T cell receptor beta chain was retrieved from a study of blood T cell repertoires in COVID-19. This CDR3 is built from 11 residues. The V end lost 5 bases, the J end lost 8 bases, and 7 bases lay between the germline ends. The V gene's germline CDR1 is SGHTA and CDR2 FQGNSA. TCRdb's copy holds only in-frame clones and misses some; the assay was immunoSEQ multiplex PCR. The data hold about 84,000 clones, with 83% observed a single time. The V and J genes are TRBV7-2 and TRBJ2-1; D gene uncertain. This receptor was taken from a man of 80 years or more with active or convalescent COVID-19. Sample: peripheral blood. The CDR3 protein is CASSPLYEQFF. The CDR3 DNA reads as TGTGCCAGCAGCCCCCTATATGAGCAGTTCTTC.